This T cell receptor beta chain comes out of a study of regulatory T cells in long-lasting Graves disease. On the study more broadly: The criterion for persistent Graves' disease was over 5 years of antithyroid drugs with positive TSH receptor antibodies. Study conclusions and caveats: The persistent group shared around 2,600 public clonotypes, more than the 850 to 1,000 shared by new patients.

Construction of TCR beta libraries relied on iRepertoire HTBI primers and on Arm-PCR targeting CDR3 regions. MiXCR, run by TCRdb on the multiplex PCR reads, gives a single entry per CDR3 protein. This sample has around 460,000 distinct CDR3 sequences; about 22% occur once, and the top ten carry roughly 7%. J was trimmed by 2 bases and V by 0 bases; bases with no gene match: 9. Germline V gene lookup returns CDR1 ENHRY and CDR2 SYGVKD. This CDR3 is 18 amino acids long. This clonotype has only a few counts. Its specificity is not known. Time point of the sample: persistent/refractory GD, antithyroid drugs over 5 years with positive TRAb. PBMCs provided the RNA from which the TCR library was made.

The source material was peripheral blood mononuclear cells (PBMCs), sampled when the disease was refractory, from a patient treated with antithyroid drugs. The chain carries TRBV10-3 and TRBJ2-7; 11 nucleotides align to TRBD2. The origin of this receptor is a female donor with Graves disease. CDR3 sequence reads: CAISESVSGGAVTYEQYF. In DNA, the CDR3 is TGTGCCATCAGTGAGTCGGTTAGCGGGGGGGCCGTTACCTACGAGCAGTACTTC.